This T cell receptor beta chain emerged from a study of T-cell memory formation after mild COVID-19. One entry per CDR3 protein, called by TCRdb with MiXCR from the 5' RACE reads. Of under 300,000 distinct CDR3 sequences listed, 15% to 20% are singletons. V was clipped by 6 bases and J by 5 bases, with 13 bases between them. Germline CDR1 is SEHNR and CDR2 is FQNEAQ (reference sequence). The CDR3 totals 14 residues. As to this clonotype: What it recognizes is unknown.

Points from the study as a whole: Confirmation was lacking for SARS-CoV-2 specificity of second-wave clones that peaked on day 37. Balance between CD4 and CD8 was seen in clones contracting day 15 to 85, and a CD4+ lean was seen in later expanders.

Input material: PBMCs or a T cell subset sorted from them (not recorded which). This clonotype was obtained from a man between 18 and 29 years old who had mild COVID-19 (a few samples of this study predate the infection). Cell type and time point are not known. The chain uses TRBV7-9 and TRBJ1-4; D is ambiguous. CDR3 nucleotide sequence: TGTGCCAGCAGGTTGGATTTTGGCAATGAAAAACTGTTTTTT. This gives the protein CASRLDFGNEKLFF.